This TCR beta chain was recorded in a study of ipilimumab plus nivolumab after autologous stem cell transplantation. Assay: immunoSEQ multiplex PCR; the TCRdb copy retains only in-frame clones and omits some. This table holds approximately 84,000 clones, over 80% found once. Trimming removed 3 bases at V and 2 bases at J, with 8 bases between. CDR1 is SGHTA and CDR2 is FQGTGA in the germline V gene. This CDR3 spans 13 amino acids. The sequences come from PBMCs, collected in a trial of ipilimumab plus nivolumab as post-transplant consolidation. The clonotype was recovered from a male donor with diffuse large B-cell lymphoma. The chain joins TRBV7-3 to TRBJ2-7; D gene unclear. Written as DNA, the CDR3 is TGTGCCAGCAGCTTCGCCAGGACCTACGAGCAGTACTTC. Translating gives CASSFARTYEQYF.